A selection of T cell receptor beta chains follows, all from one sample in a study of CD8 T cells in ankylosing spondylitis. MiXCR, applied by TCRdb to the 5' RACE reads, yields one record per CDR3 protein. The top ten hold roughly 3.5% of the sample, which has 500,000 or so distinct CDR3 sequences, approximately 5.3% seen once. The sequenced sample consisted of blood, either unsorted or a sorted T cell fraction (not recorded which). Every receptor here comes from a male donor with ankylosing spondylitis. The CDR3 runs from the conserved cysteine through the conserved F or W. The order of the fields is clone size, CDR3 length, V gene, J gene, D gene, CDR3 DNA, CDR3 protein. D genes are given only for firm matches. Not every row has a clone size; where given, it reads once, few, many or a size class.

clone size: few
CDR3 length: 21
V gene: TRBV5-1
J gene: TRBJ2-1
D gene: TRBD1
CDR3 DNA: TGCGCCAGCAGCACGGCAGGACAGGGGGCTTCGCGGGCAAGCTCCTACAATGAGCAGTTCTTC
CDR3 protein: CASSTAGQGASRASSYNEQFF

clone size: many
CDR3 length: 15
V gene: TRBV18
J gene: TRBJ1-2
D gene: .
CDR3 DNA: TGTGCCAGCTCACCACCGACCACAGGGACGAGTGGCTACACCTTC
CDR3 protein: CASSPPTTGTSGYTF

clone size: many
CDR3 length: 14
V gene: TRBV5-1
J gene: TRBJ1-1
D gene: .
CDR3 DNA: TGCGCCAGCAGCTTGGGACAGATGGACACTGAAGCTTTCTTT
CDR3 protein: CASSLGQMDTEAFF

clone size: .
CDR3 length: 13
V gene: TRBV2
J gene: TRBJ2-5
D gene: .
CDR3 DNA: TGTGCCAGCAGAACGACTAGGGAAGAGACCCAGTACTTC
CDR3 protein: CASRTTREETQYF

clone size: many
CDR3 length: 16
V gene: TRBV3-1
J gene: TRBJ2-4
D gene: TRBD1
CDR3 DNA: TGTGCCAGCAGCCCTGACAGGGGACTAGCCAAAAACATTCAGTACTTC
CDR3 protein: CASSPDRGLAKNIQYF

clone size: many
CDR3 length: 13
V gene: TRBV7-2
J gene: TRBJ2-7
D gene: .
CDR3 DNA: TGTGCCAGCAGCCCCCTCAACGAGGGCGAGCAGTACTTC
CDR3 protein: CASSPLNEGEQYF

clone size: few
CDR3 length: 14
V gene: TRBV18
J gene: TRBJ2-7
D gene: .
CDR3 DNA: TGTGCCAGCTCGCCCCAGGGGGGATTCTACGAGCAGTACTTC
CDR3 protein: CASSPQGGFYEQYF

clone size: many
CDR3 length: 16
V gene: TRBV24-1
J gene: TRBJ1-2
D gene: TRBD1
CDR3 DNA: TGTGCCACCAGTGACCCCAGCCGGACAGGGGGCTATGGCTACACCTTC
CDR3 protein: CATSDPSRTGGYGYTF

clone size: few
CDR3 length: 15
V gene: TRBV28
J gene: TRBJ2-7
D gene: .
CDR3 DNA: TGTGCCAGCAGTTTGGTGGAGGGAATACCCTACGAGCAGTACTTC
CDR3 protein: CASSLVEGIPYEQYF

clone size: many
CDR3 length: 15
V gene: TRBV7-2
J gene: TRBJ1-1
D gene: .
CDR3 DNA: TGTGCCAGCAGCCCCCCGGGGGGGGGGCACACTGAAGCTTTCTTT
CDR3 protein: CASSPPGGGHTEAFF

clone size: .
CDR3 length: 15
V gene: TRBV7-8
J gene: TRBJ1-1
D gene: .
CDR3 DNA: TGTGCCAGCAGCCGAACCATGACGGTGAACACTGAAGCTTTCTTT
CDR3 protein: CASSRTMTVNTEAFF

clone size: many
CDR3 length: 11
V gene: TRBV7-2
J gene: TRBJ2-5
D gene: .
CDR3 DNA: TGTGCCAGCAGCCCCGGGACTCCCCTATACTTC
CDR3 protein: CASSPGTPLYF

clone size: many
CDR3 length: 14
V gene: TRBV10-3
J gene: TRBJ2-7
D gene: .
CDR3 DNA: TGTGCCATCAGTGAAGGGGGGAGGATCTTCGAGCAGTACTTC
CDR3 protein: CAISEGGRIFEQYF

clone size: .
CDR3 length: 15
V gene: TRBV7-8
J gene: TRBJ2-2
D gene: .
CDR3 DNA: TGTGCCAGCAGCTTAGCTACAGGGCTCGCCGGGGAGCTGTTTTTT
CDR3 protein: CASSLATGLAGELFF

clone size: many
CDR3 length: 15
V gene: TRBV12-3/TRBV12-4
J gene: TRBJ2-5
D gene: TRBD1
CDR3 DNA: TGTGCCAGCAGCGTAACAGGGGTGGATGGAGAGACCCAGTACTTC
CDR3 protein: CASSVTGVDGETQYF

clone size: .
CDR3 length: 16
V gene: TRBV11-2
J gene: TRBJ1-4
D gene: .
CDR3 DNA: TGTGCCAGCAGCTTAGATCCTTGGCGGGTAGAAGAAAAACTGTTTTTT
CDR3 protein: CASSLDPWRVEEKLFF

clone size: .
CDR3 length: 14
V gene: TRBV4-1
J gene: TRBJ2-1
D gene: .
CDR3 DNA: TGCGCCAGCAGCCAATACTATGGAAGGAATGAGCAGTTCTTC
CDR3 protein: CASSQYYGRNEQFF

clone size: many
CDR3 length: 11
V gene: TRBV2
J gene: TRBJ2-7
D gene: .
CDR3 DNA: TGTGCCAGCAATCAGGGAAGCGAGCAGTACTTC
CDR3 protein: CASNQGSEQYF

clone size: many
CDR3 length: 15
V gene: TRBV5-1
J gene: TRBJ1-1
D gene: .
CDR3 DNA: TGCGCCAGCAGCGCCGGACGGGCGCTGAACACTGAAGCTTTCTTT
CDR3 protein: CASSAGRALNTEAFF

clone size: many
CDR3 length: 12
V gene: TRBV20-1
J gene: TRBJ1-1
D gene: .
CDR3 DNA: TGCAGTGCTACACAGGCAGCGATTGAAGCTTTCTTT
CDR3 protein: CSATQAAIEAFF

clone size: many
CDR3 length: 16
V gene: TRBV4-1
J gene: TRBJ2-5
D gene: .
CDR3 DNA: TGCGCCAGCAGCCAAGTTTCCAGCGCATACCAAGAGACCCAGTACTTC
CDR3 protein: CASSQVSSAYQETQYF

clone size: few
CDR3 length: 16
V gene: TRBV7-2
J gene: TRBJ2-3
D gene: TRBD2
CDR3 DNA: TGTGCCAGCAGCTTTGTCGGGACTAGCCTTACAGATACGCAGTATTTT
CDR3 protein: CASSFVGTSLTDTQYF

clone size: few
CDR3 length: 16
V gene: TRBV5-1
J gene: TRBJ2-5
D gene: TRBD2
CDR3 DNA: TGCGCCAGCCGGCGGTTTGCGGGGGGATTCCAAGAGACCCAGTACTTC
CDR3 protein: CASRRFAGGFQETQYF

clone size: many
CDR3 length: 14
V gene: TRBV24-1
J gene: TRBJ1-1
D gene: .
CDR3 DNA: TGTGCCACCATGGGAGGACCTGCGAACACTGAAGCTTTCTTT
CDR3 protein: CATMGGPANTEAFF

clone size: many
CDR3 length: 15
V gene: TRBV4-3
J gene: TRBJ2-1
D gene: TRBD2
CDR3 DNA: TGCGCCAGCAGCCAAGTTAGCGGGGGCTACAATGAGCAGTTCTTC
CDR3 protein: CASSQVSGGYNEQFF

clone size: many
CDR3 length: 17
V gene: TRBV28
J gene: TRBJ2-3
D gene: .
CDR3 DNA: TGTGCCAGCAGTTTCTCGCTGGGGGGGGCGAGCACAGATACGCAGTATTTT
CDR3 protein: CASSFSLGGASTDTQYF

clone size: many
CDR3 length: 13
V gene: TRBV4-3
J gene: TRBJ2-7
D gene: .
CDR3 DNA: TGCGCCAGCAGCCAAGGACGGTCCTACGAGCAGTACTTC
CDR3 protein: CASSQGRSYEQYF

clone size: many
CDR3 length: 15
V gene: TRBV4-3
J gene: TRBJ1-1
D gene: .
CDR3 DNA: TGCGCCAGCGCTAGGGCCGGGGGGCTGAGCACTGAAGCTTTCTTT
CDR3 protein: CASARAGGLSTEAFF

clone size: many
CDR3 length: 12
V gene: TRBV12-3/TRBV12-4
J gene: TRBJ2-7
D gene: .
CDR3 DNA: TGTGCCAGCAGTCACGCACGTGGCGAGCAGTACTTC
CDR3 protein: CASSHARGEQYF

clone size: many
CDR3 length: 14
V gene: TRBV7-9
J gene: TRBJ2-1
D gene: TRBD2
CDR3 DNA: TGTGCCAGCAGCCCGACTAGCGGGGGAGGGGTGCAGTTCTTC
CDR3 protein: CASSPTSGGGVQFF

clone size: .
CDR3 length: 13
V gene: TRBV29-1
J gene: TRBJ2-2
D gene: .
CDR3 DNA: TGCAGCGGAAGGAGTTCGAACACCGGGGAGCTGTTTTTT
CDR3 protein: CSGRSSNTGELFF

clone size: many
CDR3 length: 16
V gene: TRBV7-6
J gene: TRBJ2-1
D gene: TRBD2
CDR3 DNA: TGTGCCAGCAGTCCATTACTAGCGGGAGGAAGCAATGAGCAGTTCTTC
CDR3 protein: CASSPLLAGGSNEQFF

clone size: many
CDR3 length: 15
V gene: TRBV4-3
J gene: TRBJ1-1
D gene: .
CDR3 DNA: TGCGCCAGCAGCCAAGTTTTCGGCATGAACACTGAAGCTTTCTTT
CDR3 protein: CASSQVFGMNTEAFF

clone size: many
CDR3 length: 14
V gene: TRBV11-2
J gene: TRBJ1-4
D gene: .
CDR3 DNA: TGTGCCAGCAGCTTAGTCCCGAGGGGAGAAAAACTGTTTTTT
CDR3 protein: CASSLVPRGEKLFF

clone size: many
CDR3 length: 16
V gene: TRBV5-1
J gene: TRBJ2-3
D gene: TRBD2
CDR3 DNA: TGCGCCAGCAGCCAAGGGACTAGCGGTCTCACAGATACGCAGTATTTT
CDR3 protein: CASSQGTSGLTDTQYF

clone size: many
CDR3 length: 17
V gene: TRBV19
J gene: TRBJ2-5
D gene: TRBD2
CDR3 DNA: TGTGCCAGTAGTATAGCCGGACTAGCGGGAGGACAAGAGACCCAGTACTTC
CDR3 protein: CASSIAGLAGGQETQYF

clone size: few
CDR3 length: 17
V gene: TRBV5-1
J gene: TRBJ2-3
D gene: TRBD1
CDR3 DNA: TGCGCCAGCAGCACCGGGACAGCGGCGGACAACACAGATACGCAGTATTTT
CDR3 protein: CASSTGTAADNTDTQYF

clone size: few
CDR3 length: 15
V gene: TRBV28
J gene: TRBJ2-7
D gene: .
CDR3 DNA: TGTGCCAGCAGTCCCCGAGGGGGGAAACCCTACGAGCAGTACTTC
CDR3 protein: CASSPRGGKPYEQYF

clone size: many
CDR3 length: 10
V gene: TRBV20-1
J gene: TRBJ2-5
D gene: .
CDR3 DNA: TGCAGTGCTAGAGAAGAGACCCAGTACTTC
CDR3 protein: CSAREETQYF

clone size: .
CDR3 length: 13
V gene: TRBV5-5
J gene: TRBJ1-2
D gene: .
CDR3 DNA: TGTGCCAGCAGCTCACGGGCAGGAGATGGCTACACTTTC
CDR3 protein: CASSSRAGDGYTF

clone size: many
CDR3 length: 16
V gene: TRBV5-1
J gene: TRBJ2-1
D gene: TRBD2
CDR3 DNA: TGCGCCAGCAGCAAAACTAGCGGAACCTCCTACAATGAGCAGTTCTTC
CDR3 protein: CASSKTSGTSYNEQFF

clone size: few
CDR3 length: 14
V gene: TRBV4-2
J gene: TRBJ2-7
D gene: .
CDR3 DNA: TGTGCCAGCAGCCAAGATTGGGGGGACTACGAGCAGTACTTC
CDR3 protein: CASSQDWGDYEQYF

clone size: many
CDR3 length: 17
V gene: TRBV20-1
J gene: TRBJ1-6
D gene: TRBD1
CDR3 DNA: TGCAGTGCTAGAGTGACCGGACAGGGGGCTGGGAATTCACCCCTCCACTTT
CDR3 protein: CSARVTGQGAGNSPLHF

clone size: many
CDR3 length: 11
V gene: TRBV27
J gene: TRBJ2-1
D gene: .
CDR3 DNA: TGTGCCAGCACCTGGCGCAGGGTTGAGTTCTTC
CDR3 protein: CASTWRRVEFF

clone size: many
CDR3 length: 15
V gene: TRBV5-6
J gene: TRBJ1-5
D gene: .
CDR3 DNA: TGTGCCAGCAGCTTTTCTCAGGAAAACAATCAGCCCCAGCATTTT
CDR3 protein: CASSFSQENNQPQHF

clone size: many
CDR3 length: 17
V gene: TRBV27
J gene: TRBJ1-5
D gene: TRBD1
CDR3 DNA: TGTGCCAGCAGTTTATTCGGAGGACAGGTCCTCAATCAGCCCCAGCATTTT
CDR3 protein: CASSLFGGQVLNQPQHF

clone size: many
CDR3 length: 15
V gene: TRBV29-1
J gene: TRBJ2-2
D gene: TRBD2
CDR3 DNA: TGCAGCGTTCAAGGACTAGCGGGAGTCACCGGGGAGCTGTTTTTT
CDR3 protein: CSVQGLAGVTGELFF

clone size: many
CDR3 length: 17
V gene: TRBV27
J gene: TRBJ1-6
D gene: TRBD1
CDR3 DNA: TGTGCCAGCAGTTCCGGGACAGGGTTTTCCTATAATTCACCCCTCCACTTT
CDR3 protein: CASSSGTGFSYNSPLHF

clone size: few
CDR3 length: 12
V gene: TRBV29-1
J gene: TRBJ2-2
D gene: .
CDR3 DNA: TGCAGCGCACTAGAAGACACCGGGGAGCTGTTTTTT
CDR3 protein: CSALEDTGELFF

clone size: many
CDR3 length: 15
V gene: TRBV5-1
J gene: TRBJ1-1
D gene: .
CDR3 DNA: TGCGCCAGCAGCTTGGTTTCCTCCGAGGGCACTGAAGCTTTCTTT
CDR3 protein: CASSLVSSEGTEAFF

clone size: many
CDR3 length: 16
V gene: TRBV3-1
J gene: TRBJ1-6
D gene: .
CDR3 DNA: TGTGCCAGCAGCCAAGTCCGGGGGGTCAATAATTCACCCCTCCACTTT
CDR3 protein: CASSQVRGVNNSPLHF

clone size: many
CDR3 length: 14
V gene: TRBV9
J gene: TRBJ1-2
D gene: .
CDR3 DNA: TGTGCCAGCAGCGTAGCAGGGTGGGGAGATGGCTACACCTTC
CDR3 protein: CASSVAGWGDGYTF

clone size: few
CDR3 length: 14
V gene: TRBV5-1
J gene: TRBJ2-7
D gene: TRBD1
CDR3 DNA: TGCGCCAGCAGCCCGGGACAGGGAGGTGACGAGCAGTACTTC
CDR3 protein: CASSPGQGGDEQYF

clone size: .
CDR3 length: 13
V gene: TRBV6-1
J gene: TRBJ2-6
D gene: .
CDR3 DNA: TGTGCCACCCACCTAGGAGGAGCCAACGTCCTGACTTTC
CDR3 protein: CATHLGGANVLTF

clone size: few
CDR3 length: 12
V gene: TRBV7-9
J gene: TRBJ1-1
D gene: .
CDR3 DNA: TGTGCCAGCAGCGCGACGAACACTGAAGCTTTCTTT
CDR3 protein: CASSATNTEAFF

clone size: many
CDR3 length: 13
V gene: TRBV20-1
J gene: TRBJ2-7
D gene: .
CDR3 DNA: TGCAGTGCGCTCCGGGACAACTCCTACGAGCAGTACTTC
CDR3 protein: CSALRDNSYEQYF

clone size: many
CDR3 length: 16
V gene: TRBV29-1
J gene: TRBJ1-4
D gene: .
CDR3 DNA: TGCAGCGTTGAAGAGGGCACTGCGGGTGCTAATGAAAAACTGTTTTTT
CDR3 protein: CSVEEGTAGANEKLFF